This T cell receptor (beta chain) was sequenced for a study of blood T cell repertoires in COVID-19. Across the study: T cells, B-cell-depleted T cells, or PBMCs supplied cDNA or gDNA.

Original processing methods: Estimation of nucleated cell counts relied on the amplification of reference gene primers. Sequencing used immunoSEQ multiplex PCR; TCRdb keeps in-frame clones, though not all of them. The D gene and trimming were derived from the DNA, and the V and J assignments and clone size from that table. This sample has 240,000 or so clones, with more than 75% found just once. Germline CDR1 reads SGDLS; CDR2 reads YYNGEE. Trimming cost V 0 bases and J 7 bases; bases outside gene matches: 4. This CDR3 is 16 amino acids long. The sequence derives from a woman in her 70s with active or convalescent COVID-19. The rearrangement links TRBV9 to TRBJ2-1; 13 bases match TRBD2. The source material was peripheral blood. Here the CDR3 reads CASSVVGTSGANEQFF. The CDR3 bases are TGTGCCAGCAGCGTAGTGGGGACTAGCGGGGCTAATGAGCAGTTCTTC.